This is a list of T cell receptor beta chains from one sample in a study of T cell responses to AZD1222 COVID-19 vaccine. Clones were sequenced by immunoSEQ multiplex PCR, and TCRdb holds only the in-frame ones, with some missing. The sample lists approximately 120,000 clones, 75% to 95% occurring once. The material was peripheral blood, obtained on day 0 of AZD1222 vaccination. The receptors derive from an adult in good health. The CDR3 runs from the conserved cysteine through the conserved F or W. D genes are given only for firm matches. The size field is filled for only some rows; it gives once, few, many or a size class.

d_call	v_call	j_call	clone_size	cdr3_nt	cdr3_aa
-	TRBV9	TRBJ2-1	once	TGTGCCAGCAGCGTAGAGGGCGATCCCTACAATGAGCAGTTCTTC	CASSVEGDPYNEQFF
-	TRBV28	TRBJ2-2	-	TGTGCCAGCAGTCCAAATCCGGGGCGGACCATTCGCACCGGGGAGCTGTTTTTT	CASSPNPGRTIRTGELFF
-	TRBV19	TRBJ2-7	-	TGTGCCAGTAGTATAGGTGCCTCCTACGAGCAGTACTTC	CASSIGASYEQYF
TRBD2	TRBV19	TRBJ2-4	-	TGTGCCAGTCAGCCGTCAGCGGGAGGGGCCAAAAACATTCAGTACTTC	CASQPSAGGAKNIQYF
TRBD1	TRBV9	TRBJ2-4	-	TGTGCCAGCAGCGCCGGGACAGGGTTAAACATTCAGTACTTC	CASSAGTGLNIQYF
-	TRBV7-2	TRBJ1-5	-	TGTGCCAGCAGCTCCGGACCGTATCAGCCCCAGCATTTT	CASSSGPYQPQHF
-	TRBV18	TRBJ1-4	few	TGTGCCAGCTCGCGCTCCAGGGGAGCTCAAGGGGAAAAACTGTTTTTT	CASSRSRGAQGEKLFF
-	TRBV30	TRBJ1-6	few	TGTGCCTGGAGGTACAGTTCCGGGAATTCACCCCTCCACTTT	CAWRYSSGNSPLHF
TRBD1	TRBV19	TRBJ1-2	-	TGTGCCAGTAGTGCTCTACAGGGGGCATATGGCTACACCTTC	CASSALQGAYGYTF
-	TRBV27	TRBJ2-2	-	TGTGCCAGCAGTCCCAAACTAGGGCTCGGGGAGCTGTTTTTT	CASSPKLGLGELFF
-	TRBV4-1	TRBJ1-2	-	TGCGCCAGCAGCCCGCCCCAGGGGTCCAATGGCTACACCTTC	CASSPPQGSNGYTF
TRBD1	TRBV28	TRBJ2-7	-	TGTGCCAGCAGTTCCACCGGGACAGGGGGCTCCTACGAGCAGTACTTC	CASSSTGTGGSYEQYF
TRBD2	TRBV7-9	TRBJ2-5	-	TGTGCCAGCAGCGAGAGCGGGAGCGTACTGCAAGAGACCCAGTACTTC	CASSESGSVLQETQYF
TRBD2	TRBV19	TRBJ2-3	-	TGTGCCAGTAGACGACTAGCGGCCACAGATACGCAGTATTTT	CASRRLAATDTQYF
-	TRBV28	TRBJ1-4	-	TGTGCCAGCAGTACGCCCGTGGTCGCAGGGACCAGCGAAAAACTGTTTTTT	CASSTPVVAGTSEKLFF
TRBD1	TRBV18	TRBJ1-5	-	TGTGCCAGCTCGACTACGTCCGGGACAGGCAATCAGCCCCAGCATTTT	CASSTTSGTGNQPQHF
TRBD2	TRBV24-1	TRBJ2-5	-	TGTGCCACCAGTGAGCCAGCGGGAGTAAAAGAGACCCAGTACTTC	CATSEPAGVKETQYF
-	TRBV10-3	TRBJ1-2	-	TGTGCCATCCGGGAGCGCGACTATGGCTACACCTTC	CAIRERDYGYTF
-	TRBV7-9	TRBJ2-1	-	TGTGCCAGCAGCCCCCAAGGGGTCGAGGTTTCTGAGCAGTTCTTC	CASSPQGVEVSEQFF
TRBD1	TRBV9	TRBJ1-6	-	TGTGCCAGCAGAGGGACAGATAATTCACCCCTCCACTTT	CASRGTDNSPLHF
-	TRBV2	TRBJ1-4	-	TGTGCCAGCAGTGACAGAGACTGGGAAAAACTGTTTTTT	CASSDRDWEKLFF
-	TRBV6-5	TRBJ1-2	-	TGTGCCAGCCGACCCTCAGGGGTAATGGGAGGCTACACCTTC	CASRPSGVMGGYTF
TRBD2	TRBV7-8	TRBJ2-1	-	TGTGCCAGCAGCTCCCGCGGGAGTTTGGGCAATGAGCAGTTCTTC	CASSSRGSLGNEQFF
TRBD1	TRBV4-3	TRBJ2-2	-	TGCGCCAGCAGCCAAGATAGGCTACAGGGGTACACCGGGGAGCTGTTTTTT	CASSQDRLQGYTGELFF
-	TRBV10-2	TRBJ2-7	-	TGCGCCAGCAGTGAGTCCATTCGCCTACAGGGTCCCTACGAGCAGTACTTC	CASSESIRLQGPYEQYF
-	TRBV5-1	TRBJ2-3	once	TGCGCCAGCAGCTTGGAACAGGCGGCAGATACGCAGTATTTT	CASSLEQAADTQYF
TRBD1	TRBV29-1	TRBJ1-3	-	TGCAGCGCTGGACAGGGCCCTGGAAACACCATATATTTT	CSAGQGPGNTIYF
-	TRBV2	TRBJ1-5	-	TGTGCCAGCAGTGTAGACAGCCGAACGAATCAGCCCCAGCATTTT	CASSVDSRTNQPQHF
TRBD2	TRBV4-1	TRBJ2-2	-	TGCGCCAGCAAGGGCGGGAGTGTCGGCGGGGAGCTGTTTTTT	CASKGGSVGGELFF
-	TRBV27	TRBJ2-7	-	TGTGCCAGCAGTTCAAAGGGACGGACCTACGAGCAGTACTTC	CASSSKGRTYEQYF
TRBD2	TRBV7-9	TRBJ2-5	-	TGTGCCAGCAGCTTTGGGGATGGGGTAGCGGGAGCGGTGACCCAGTACTTC	CASSFGDGVAGAVTQYF
TRBD1	TRBV7-3	TRBJ1-5	once	TGTGCCAGCAGCCCGTTAAGACAGGGGGCCAAGCCCCAGCATTTT	CASSPLRQGAKPQHF
-	TRBV9	TRBJ1-6	-	TGTGCCAGCAGCCCAGAAAGGTGGCGGAGAAATTCACCCCTCCACTTT	CASSPERWRRNSPLHF
-	TRBV29-1	TRBJ1-1	-	TGCAGCGTTACCGGGAGTTTGAACACTGAAGCTTTCTTT	CSVTGSLNTEAFF
TRBD1	TRBV5-4	TRBJ1-2	once	TGTGCCAGCAGCCCCGGGACAGGGATCTACTATGGCTACACCTTC	CASSPGTGIYYGYTF
-	TRBV30	TRBJ2-7	few	TGTGCCTGGCGTCGGAGCTCCTACGAGCAGTACTTC	CAWRRSSYEQYF
TRBD1	TRBV6-5	TRBJ1-2	-	TGTGCCAGCAGTTACAGGGGGCGATCCCTTAACTGGGGCTACACCTTC	CASSYRGRSLNWGYTF
TRBD2	TRBV9	TRBJ2-3	-	TGTGCCAGCAGCGTAGCCTCCGGACTAGCCGCGACAGATACGCAGTATTTT	CASSVASGLAATDTQYF
-	TRBV7-8	TRBJ2-2	-	TGTGCCAGCAGTGGGGGGAGGAGGATCACCGGGGAGCTGTTTTTT	CASSGGRRITGELFF
-	TRBV6-5	TRBJ1-2	-	TGTGCCAGCAGTCCCTGGACGGCAAGCTATGGCTACACCTTC	CASSPWTASYGYTF
-	TRBV29-1	TRBJ2-7	-	TGCAGCGTTGTCAACACCTACGAGCAGTACTTC	CSVVNTYEQYF
-	TRBV7-8	TRBJ2-7	-	TGTGCCAGCAGCTTGGGTCCAAAGGGGGAGCAGTACTTC	CASSLGPKGEQYF
-	TRBV27	TRBJ2-5	-	TGTGCCAGCAGTTCACAAGAGACCCAGTACTTC	CASSSQETQYF